The clone carrying this TCR beta chain appeared a single time. The same CDR3 arises from other DNA sequences in this sample as well. This record comes from a study of technical replicates of blood from a handful of donors. Assay: immunoSEQ multiplex PCR; the TCRdb copy retains only in-frame clones and omits some. This table holds tens of thousands of clones, roughly 96% found once. The CDR3 loop spans 13 amino acids. CDR1 and CDR2 (germline): SEHNR, FQNEAQ (reference sequence). Trimming took 1 base from V and 6 from J, leaving 6 bases between them. The specimen sequenced was T cells isolated from PBMCs. The receptor comes from a human donor in good health. This chain links TRBV7-9 with TRBJ2-2; D gene uncertain. Written as DNA, the CDR3 is TGTGCCAGCAGCTTAGGAGGCGCCGGGGAGCTGTTTTTT. Protein sequence: CASSLGGAGELFF. The variable domain in full, with the rest retrieved from reference TRBV7-9 and TRBJ2-2, is DTGVSQNPRHKITKRGQNVTFRCDPISEHNRLYWYRQTLGQGPEFLTYFQNEAQLEKSRLLSDRFSAERPKGSFSTLEIQRTEQGDSAMYLCASSLGGAGELFFGEGSRLTVL.